The sequence of this T cell receptor (beta chain) was determined in a study of spatial heterogeneity in lung cancer. Study-level results: At tumor resection, ubiquitous expanded TCRs were detected in blood more often than later.

This CDR3 has 14 residues. J was trimmed by 6 bases and V by 8 bases; bases with no gene match: 5. Regarding time point: sample taken at primary tumor resection. Tumor, nontumor lung or frozen PBMC supplied whole RNA, sequenced without sorting. Comment on this clonotype: Its target is unknown.

TCRdb re-derived calls from the 5' RACE reads in MiXCR, one entry per CDR3 protein. The sample contains about 80,000 distinct CDR3 sequences, under 8.5% of which appear only once. The TCR comes from a male donor with early-stage non-small cell lung cancer. Sequencing used PBMCs, obtained at surgery. The rearrangement links TRBV12-3 or TRBV12-4 to TRBJ1-6; 9 bases fit TRBD1. The CDR3 loop is CASGPTGGNSPLHF. The CDR3 region has the DNA TGTGCCAGCGGCCCGACAGGGGGTAATTCACCCCTCCACTTT.